This T cell receptor beta chain was profiled in a study of Ad26.COV2.S vaccination and SARS-CoV-2 variants. Study results and limitations: Total T cell responses, in the TCR breadth and depth analyses, may have been underestimated.

Points on this clone: The antigen is undetermined.

Here immunoSEQ multiplex PCR was the method, and the copy in TCRdb shows in-frame clones only, minus some. Here the sample spans roughly 350,000 clones, around 89% being singletons. The germline V gene encodes CDR1 LNHDA and CDR2 SQIVND (reference sequence). Trimming removed 8 bases from V and 4 bases from J, with 11 bases in between. This CDR3 has 12 amino acids. Stated treatment: around 19 received Ad26.COV2.S at low or high dose, single or two shots; 5 received placebo; per-sample allocation not given. The samples date from day 63 after the first vaccine or placebo injection. The starting material was peripheral blood, obtained in a trial of Ad26.COV2.S vaccine versus placebo. The genes are TRBV19 and TRBJ1-1; D is unresolved. This receptor was identified in a person aged 18-60 years who received the Ad26.COV2.S COVID-19 vaccine or a placebo. For the CDR3, the DNA is TGTGCCAGTGGCTACCTGAGCACTGAAGCTTTCTTT. Translation: CASGYLSTEAFF.